This TCR beta chain was obtained from a study of shared clonotypes between healthy human individuals. Study at large: A couple of women and three men aged 18 to 49 served as donors.

Study results and caveats: Memory subsets had estimated richness that was generally smaller than that of naive subsets.

V was trimmed by 7 bases and J by 10 bases, leaving 8 bases between them. The CDR3 loop spans 10 amino acids. Germline V gives CDR1 SNHLY, CDR2 FYNNEI. Generated by immunoSEQ multiplex PCR, the TCRdb table keeps only in-frame clones and is missing some. The top ten clones hold roughly 1.5% of a sample with nearly 1,000,000 clones, more than 75% of them seen once. To note about this clone: Its antigen is not identified.

The V gene is TRBV2, the J gene TRBJ2-1; no clear D gene. This receptor was taken from a man younger than 35 in good health. Material: memory CD4+ T cells sorted from blood. The subset was: CD45RA-negative fraction. CDR3 in amino acids: CASTRREQFF. In DNA, the CDR3 is TGTGCCAGCACCAGGAGAGAGCAGTTCTTC. The full variable domain, completed using reference TRBV2 and TRBJ2-1, is EPEVTQTPSHQVTQMGQEVILRCVPISNHLYFYWYRQILGQKVEFLVSFYNNEISEKSEIFDDQFSVERPDGSNFTLKIRSTKLEDSAMYFCASTRREQFFGPGTRLTVL.